These T cell receptor beta chains were read from a single sample in a study of OX40 agonist ivuxolimab in advanced cancers. Some clones are missing from TCRdb's copy, which holds only in-frame ones; the method was immunoSEQ multiplex PCR. The profile shows 100,000 to 140,000 clones, around 93% of them singletons. This specimen was CD4+ or CD8+ T cells sorted from blood, taken in a trial of the OX40 agonist ivuxolimab. The source of these receptors is an adult with an advanced solid tumor such as melanoma, head and neck, liver or kidney cancer. Both conserved end residues are part of each CDR3. The order of the fields is D gene, J gene, clone size, V gene, CDR3 DNA, CDR3 protein. D genes are given only for firm matches. Only some rows state a clone size, as once, few, many or a class for expanded clones.

D gene: TRBD1
J gene: TRBJ1-5
clone size: .
V gene: TRBV6-5
CDR3 DNA: TGTGCCAGCAGTCCGGACAGGGGGATCAATCAGCCCCAGCATTTT
CDR3 protein: CASSPDRGINQPQHF

D gene: TRBD1
J gene: TRBJ2-7
clone size: .
V gene: TRBV28
CDR3 DNA: TGTGCCAGCAGTTATAGCAGGGGGCCTTACGAGCAGTACTTC
CDR3 protein: CASSYSRGPYEQYF

D gene: TRBD1
J gene: TRBJ2-1
clone size: .
V gene: TRBV7-9
CDR3 DNA: TGTGCCAGCAGCTCAGGGGGGACAGGGTCCAATGAGCAGTTCTTC
CDR3 protein: CASSSGGTGSNEQFF

D gene: .
J gene: TRBJ1-2
clone size: .
V gene: TRBV2
CDR3 DNA: TGTGCCAGCCTTTTTAGGGCGGGACAAAAGGGGTATGGCTACACCTTC
CDR3 protein: CASLFRAGQKGYGYTF

D gene: .
J gene: TRBJ1-1
clone size: .
V gene: TRBV27
CDR3 DNA: TGTGCCAGCAGACCATCCGGGAACACTGAAGCTTTCTTT
CDR3 protein: CASRPSGNTEAFF

D gene: .
J gene: TRBJ1-2
clone size: .
V gene: TRBV28
CDR3 DNA: TGTGCCAGCAGTTTGAGGCGGAGGGAAGGAGGCTACACCTTC
CDR3 protein: CASSLRRREGGYTF

D gene: TRBD1
J gene: TRBJ1-1
clone size: .
V gene: TRBV28
CDR3 DNA: TGTGCCAGCAGTTTGTGGACAGGGGTAAACACTGAAGCTTTCTTT
CDR3 protein: CASSLWTGVNTEAFF

D gene: .
J gene: TRBJ1-2
clone size: .
V gene: TRBV28
CDR3 DNA: TGTGCCAGCAGTTTAGAGGATGGCTACACCTTC
CDR3 protein: CASSLEDGYTF

D gene: TRBD1
J gene: TRBJ2-7
clone size: .
V gene: TRBV6-6
CDR3 DNA: TGTGCCAGCAGCAGGGACCGGGACAGGGCATACGAGCAGTACTTC
CDR3 protein: CASSRDRDRAYEQYF

D gene: .
J gene: TRBJ1-3
clone size: once
V gene: TRBV5-1
CDR3 DNA: TGCGCCAGCAGCGCCACAGGGCAGAGCTCTGGAAACACCATATATTTT
CDR3 protein: CASSATGQSSGNTIYF

D gene: .
J gene: TRBJ2-5
clone size: once
V gene: TRBV19
CDR3 DNA: TGTGCCAGTTCCCCGACGGGAAAAGAGACCCAGTACTTC
CDR3 protein: CASSPTGKETQYF

D gene: .
J gene: TRBJ1-1
clone size: .
V gene: TRBV29-1
CDR3 DNA: TGCAGCGTCACCGGGGTCTCGGACACTGAAGCTTTCTTT
CDR3 protein: CSVTGVSDTEAFF

D gene: TRBD1
J gene: TRBJ1-6
clone size: once
V gene: TRBV5-1
CDR3 DNA: TGCGCCAGCAGCCCATCGGGACAGGGGAATTCACCCCTCCACTTT
CDR3 protein: CASSPSGQGNSPLHF

D gene: .
J gene: TRBJ1-1
clone size: .
V gene: TRBV11-3
CDR3 DNA: TGTGCCAGCAGTCTTATCAACCAGCGTTACACTGAAGCTTTCTTT
CDR3 protein: CASSLINQRYTEAFF

D gene: TRBD1
J gene: TRBJ1-2
clone size: once
V gene: TRBV6-5
CDR3 DNA: TGTGCCAGTAGCGGGACAGCCTTGCTATCTGGCTACACCTTC
CDR3 protein: CASSGTALLSGYTF

D gene: .
J gene: TRBJ2-3
clone size: .
V gene: TRBV7-9
CDR3 DNA: TGTGCCAGCAGCCTACGCCTCGACACAGATACGCAGTATTTT
CDR3 protein: CASSLRLDTDTQYF

D gene: TRBD2
J gene: TRBJ2-1
clone size: .
V gene: TRBV28
CDR3 DNA: TGTGCCAGCACCCCCCTGGGGGCTAGCGGGAGGAATGAGCAGTTCTTC
CDR3 protein: CASTPLGASGRNEQFF